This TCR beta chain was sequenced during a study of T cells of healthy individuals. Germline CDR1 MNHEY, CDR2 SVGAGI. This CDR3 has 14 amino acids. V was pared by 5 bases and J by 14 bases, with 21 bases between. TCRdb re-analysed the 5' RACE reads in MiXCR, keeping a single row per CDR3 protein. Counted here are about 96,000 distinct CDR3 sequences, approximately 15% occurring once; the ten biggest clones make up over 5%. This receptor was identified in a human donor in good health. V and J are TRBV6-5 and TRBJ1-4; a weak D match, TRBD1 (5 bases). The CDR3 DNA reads TGTGCCAGCAGTCAGGGACCCCCAATTGGATATCTGTTTTTT. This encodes CASSQGPPIGYLFF.